The source of this T cell receptor beta chain is a study of beta chain features in type 1 diabetes. General study results and limits: The question left open here concerned HLA type influencing TCRB rearrangement.

The J segment lost 1 base and the V segment lost 5 bases, leaving 2 bases of the junction unmatched. This CDR3 has 13 residues. Germline V gene data show CDR1 as MNHNY and CDR2 as SVGAGI (reference sequence). cDNA synthesis used the whole RNA isolate, giving expressed TCRB sequences. Naive, central memory and regulatory T cell samples produced a mean of approximately 4 million reads. Assay: immunoSEQ multiplex PCR; the TCRdb copy retains only in-frame clones and omits some. The table shows tens of thousands of clones, with about 61% occurring only once. Concerning this clone: Its antigen is undetermined.

This sequence originates from a young woman in good health. This sequence joins TRBV6-6 and TRBJ2-7; TRBD1 aligns across 7 bases. The sample comprised Tregs from blood. The CDR3 coding sequence is TGTGCCAGCAGTGACAGGGCATCCTACGAGCAGTACTTC. This gives the protein CASSDRASYEQYF.